This T cell receptor (beta chain) appears in the sequencing data of a study of radiation and T cells in renal cell carcinoma. Study as a whole: Nephrectomy followed 15 Gy stereotactic body radiation by 4 weeks.

Libraries were prepared by immunoSEQ multiplex PCR; TCRdb keeps only in-frame clonotypes and omits some of them. Of 100,000 to 150,000 clones in the sample, over 75% were seen once. This CDR3 has 15 residues. The V and J ends lost 4 bases and 4 bases, in that order; junction bases with no gene match: 5. The germline V gene has CDR1 SGHRS and CDR2 YFSETQ. Sample time point: blood 2 weeks post-SBRT. Treatment of the sample: 15 Gy SBRT to primary tumor, nephrectomy 4 weeks later. The receptor was derived from a man aged 50 to 59 with renal cell carcinoma. The chain has TRBV5-1 and TRBJ1-6; TRBD1 aligns across 7 bases. The material was blood, obtained from a patient whose treatment included radiotherapy and nephrectomy. The CDR3 coding sequence is TGCGCCAGCAGCCCCGGGACAGATTATAATTCACCCCTCCACTTT. This codes for CASSPGTDYNSPLHF.